Below, 21 T cell receptor beta chains from the same sample are listed, as sequenced in a study of shared clonotypes between healthy human individuals. Produced via immunoSEQ multiplex PCR; TCRdb's table is partial and in-frame only. This table holds 2 million to 2.5 million clones, 95% found once. Sequenced material: naive CD4+ T cells sorted from blood. Sample subset: CD45RA+ positively selected. The source is a man aged 18 to 30 in good health.

V usage is TRBV19 and J usage is TRBJ2-7, with a tentative D call TRBD1 (6 bases). Germline V CDR1 and CDR2: LNHDA, SQIVND (reference sequence). This CDR3 spans 14 amino acids. Trimming shortened V by 4 bases and J by 4 bases, and 14 bases separated the two germline ends. The CDR3 here is CASSSLTGRYEQYF. The CDR3 DNA is TGTGCCAGTAGTAGCCTCACAGGGCGGTACGAGCAGTACTTC.

This rearrangement joins TRBV21-1 to TRBJ1-1; the D segment call TRBD1 is taken from the table without a DNA check. TRBV21-1 is marked as a pseudogene. CDR3 size: 14 residues. In DNA, the CDR3 is TGTGCCAGCAGCAAAGCGAAGGGGGCGGGTGAAGCTTTCTTT. It specifies CASSKAKGAGEAFF.

In regard to this clone: This sample includes further DNA sequences coding for the same CDR3. V is TRBV29-1 and J is TRBJ2-7; D is unclear. Germline V gene sequence: CDR1 SQVTM, CDR2 ANQGSEA. V lost 3 bases and J lost 4, with 7 bases in between. This CDR3 contains 11 residues. CDR3 amino acids: CSVDRGYEQYF. The CDR3 region has the DNA TGCAGCGTTGACCGTGGGTACGAGCAGTACTTC.

V gene TRBV6-5 combines with J gene TRBJ2-7; D gene ambiguous. This CDR3 is built from 14 residues. Trimming pared 4 bases from V and 4 bases from J, leaving 14 bases between. From germline, CDR1 is MNHEY and CDR2 SVGAGI. In DNA form, the CDR3 reads TGTGCCAGCAGTTTTACGCAATTTGGGTACGAGCAGTACTTC. Its protein product is CASSFTQFGYEQYF.

The CDR3 here is CASSLWEQTPSGNTIYF. As DNA, the CDR3 is TGTGCCAGCAGTTTATGGGAACAGACCCCCTCTGGAAACACCATATATTTT. The rearrangement uses TRBV28 and TRBJ1-3; D gene unclear. CDR3 length: 17 amino acids. Per the germline V gene, CDR1 is MDHEN and CDR2 is SYDVKM. The V and J ends lost 0 bases and 0 bases respectively, with 12 bases between them.

As for this clone: Different DNA sequences within this sample yield the same CDR3. The J gene is TRBJ2-5, the V gene TRBV5-1, with TRBD2 as a possible D gene (6 bases). Germline CDR1 and CDR2: SGHRS and YFSETQ. V dropped 2 bases and J dropped 5 bases, with 10 bases sitting between them. The CDR3 is 13 residues long. In DNA, the CDR3 is TGCGCCAGCAGCTTTAGCGGTGGGGAGACCCAGTACTTC. This sequence encodes CASSFSGGETQYF.

The V gene is TRBV5-4, the J gene TRBJ2-2, with 8 bases aligning to TRBD1. Germline-derived CDR1 and CDR2 are SGHNT and YYREEE (reference sequence). With 7 bases clipped from V and 5 bases from J, the junction kept 7 bases outside the gene matches. The CDR3 consists of 14 residues. The CDR3 here is CASYQTGVTGELFF. The DNA of the CDR3 is TGTGCCAGCTATCAGACAGGGGTAACCGGGGAGCTGTTTTTT.

This sequence joins TRBV2 and TRBJ1-1; TRBD1 matches 7 bases. V trimming: 7 bases; J trimming: 4 bases; junction bases outside the gene matches: 9. CDR1 is SNHLY, CDR2 FYNNEI, per germline. The CDR3 runs 14 residues. The CDR3 coding sequence is TGTGCCAGCACGGTGACAGGGTTGGGCACTGAAGCTTTCTTT. It specifies CASTVTGLGTEAFF.

This clone was picked up one time. The rearrangement joins TRBV11-2 to TRBJ2-3; the match to TRBD2 covers 8 bases. The junction had 3 bases not matched to a gene; V was cut back by 3 bases and J by 4 bases. Germline CDR1 is SGHAT and CDR2 is FQNNGV. The CDR3 sequence is 14 residues long. CDR3 sequence: CASSFRGGSDTQYF. In nucleotides, the CDR3 is TGTGCCAGCAGCTTTCGGGGGGGGTCAGATACGCAGTATTTT.

The chain carries TRBV6-4 and TRBJ2-2; TRBD1 agrees at 7 bases. The CDR3 is 14 residues long. Per germline, CDR1 MRHNA and CDR2 SNTAGT. V gave up 8 bases and J gave up 3 bases; unmatched junction bases: 6. The CDR3 nucleotides read TGTGCCAGCCGGGCAGGGACAGACACCGGGGAGCTGTTTTTT. Translating it yields CASRAGTDTGELFF.

V gene TRBV19 combines with J gene TRBJ2-2; either TRBD1 or TRBD2 may supply D (7 bases each). The CDR3 is 13 residues long. V was trimmed by 7 bases and J by 6 bases, leaving 12 bases between them. Germline loops: CDR1 LNHDA, CDR2 SQIVND (reference sequence). The CDR3 sequence: CASNRGGAGELFF. CDR3 DNA: TGTGCCAGTAACAGGGGAGGGGCCGGGGAGCTGTTTTTT.

CDR3 region: CAWGGGLYTEAFF. The CDR3 DNA reads as TGTGCCTGGGGGGGAGGGCTGTACACTGAAGCTTTCTTT. The V gene is TRBV30, the J gene TRBJ1-1, with D possibly TRBD1 on 5 matching bases. Trimming shortened V by 5 bases and J by 3 bases, and 13 bases separated the two germline ends. Germline CDR1 and CDR2: GTSNPN and SVGIG (reference sequence). The length of the CDR3 is 13 residues.

The chain is built from TRBV2 and TRBJ2-3; 14 bases fit TRBD2. Germline lookup yields CDR1 SNHLY and CDR2 FYNNEI. The CDR3 consists of 15 residues. V shed 3 bases, J shed 6 bases, and the junction held 2 bases outside the gene matches. CDR3 protein: CASSDRTSGRDTQYF. The CDR3 nucleotides read TGTGCCAGCAGTGATCGGACTAGCGGGAGGGATACGCAGTATTTT.

The gene calls are TRBV11-2 and TRBJ1-3, with D tentatively TRBD1 (6 bases). V lost 6 bases, J lost 4 bases, and 13 bases lay in between. The CDR3 spans 14 residues. The germline gives CDR1 SGHAT, CDR2 FQNNGV. The CDR3 coding sequence is TGTGCCAGCAGGCCGGGGACAACCGGAAACACCATATATTTT. Amino acids: CASRPGTTGNTIYF.

This rearrangement joins TRBV4-1 to TRBJ1-1, with D perhaps matching TRBD1 (6 bases). Germline assignment: CDR1 MGHRA and CDR2 YSYEKL. V lost 1 base and J lost 1, with 13 bases in between. CDR3 length: 16 amino acids. CDR3 DNA sequence: TGCGCCAGCAGCCAAGTTTCATCCAGGGGGAACACTGAAGCTTTCTTT. Translating it yields CASSQVSSRGNTEAFF.

The J gene is TRBJ2-4, the V gene TRBV30, with TRBD2 identical over 11 bases. Looked up from germline, CDR1 is GTSNPN and CDR2 is SVGIG (reference sequence). The CDR3 is 16 amino acids. The V and J ends lost 5 bases and 1 base, in that order; junction bases with no gene match: 7. This CDR3 reads CAWERLAGGAKNIQYF. In DNA, the CDR3 is TGTGCCTGGGAGAGGCTAGCGGGAGGTGCCAAAAACATTCAGTACTTC.

V usage is TRBV29-1 and J usage is TRBJ2-5, with 16 bases lining up with TRBD2. Trimming took 7 bases from V and 7 from J; bases not matched to a gene: 18. Germline V gives CDR1 SQVTM, CDR2 ANQGSEA. This CDR3 is built from 18 residues. CDR3 DNA sequence: TGCAGCGCCTCCGGGACTAGCGGGGGGGATTCCAACCAGCGGACCCAGTACTTC. Its protein is CSASGTSGGDSNQRTQYF.

This chain uses TRBV6-5 with TRBJ2-2; D perhaps matches TRBD1 (6 bases). The CDR3 is 12 amino acids. Trimming cost V 11 bases and J 6 bases, with 13 bases left between them. Germline CDR1 and CDR2: MNHEY and SVGAGI. The CDR3 nucleotides read TGTGCCGTCCACAGGGCCTCCGGGGAGCTGTTTTTT. Its translation is CAVHRASGELFF.

The chain carries TRBV6-1 and TRBJ1-6; 10 nucleotides match TRBD1. Germline CDR1 MNHNS, CDR2 SASEGT. This CDR3 comprises 15 residues. V was pared by 6 bases and J by 9 bases, with 8 bases of the junction left unmatched. CDR3 residues: CASSEPGQGSSPLHF. The CDR3 DNA is TGTGCCAGCAGCGAACCGGGACAGGGGTCTTCACCCCTCCACTTT.

The chain is built from TRBV5-4 and TRBJ1-1; TRBD1 aligns across 7 bases. This CDR3 comprises 14 residues. CDR1 SGHNT and CDR2 YYREEE come from the germline V gene (reference sequence). J was trimmed by 2 bases and V by 1 base; bases with no gene match: 2. CDR3 DNA: TGTGCCAGCAGCTTGAAGGGGGCAAACACTGAAGCTTTCTTT. It yields the protein CASSLKGANTEAFF. The full variable domain, rest sourced from reference TRBV5-4 and TRBJ1-1, is ETGVTQSPTHLIKTRGQQVTLRCSSQSGHNTVSWYQQALGQGPQFIFQYYREEENGRGNFPPRFSGLQFPNYSSELNVNALELDDSALYLCASSLKGANTEAFFGQGTRLTVV.

The chain employs TRBV6-5 and TRBJ1-4; no firm D call. This CDR3 has 15 residues. Deletions cut 2 bases from V and 0 bases from J, with 7 bases between. The germline CDR1 and CDR2 sequences are MNHEY and SVGAGI. The CDR3 nucleotides are TGTGCCAGCAGTTACGAAGGGTCAACTAATGAAAAACTGTTTTTT. The encoded protein is CASSYEGSTNEKLFF.